The present TCR beta chain was sequenced within a study of PD-L1 blockade in urothelial cancer. Study context: Analysis of the blood was performed 3 weeks (second dose) and 6 weeks after treatment start.

Every PCR received spiked-in synthetic TCR analog templates. The protocol was immunoSEQ multiplex PCR, while the TCRdb copy is restricted to in-frame clones and leaves out a portion. The profile shows roughly 120,000 clones, about 89% of them singletons. Time point here: peripheral blood 6 weeks after treatment start. The cohort comprised individuals with locally advanced or metastatic urothelial carcinoma. Sequencing used PBMCs, obtained around atezolizumab (anti-PD-L1) treatment. The origin of this receptor is a man between 60 and 75 years old with urothelial cancer.

The DNA of the CDR3 is TGTGCCAGCAGCCAAGAACAGGGTACGCAGTATTTT. It codes for CASSQEQGTQYF. The rearrangement links TRBV4-2 to TRBJ2-3; maybe TRBD1 (6 bases). Germline CDR1 and CDR2: LGHNA and YNFKEQ. Between the trimmed V and J ends, which lost 0 bases and 8 bases, there was a span of 6 bases. The CDR3 is 12 residues long.